This T cell receptor (beta chain) was identified in a study of blood T cell repertoires in COVID-19. This CDR3 contains 14 residues. Germline V gives CDR1 SGHTA, CDR2 FQGNSA. V gave up 5 bases and J gave up 7 bases; unmatched junction bases: 10. Per the study methods: Estimation of nucleated cell counts was performed using reference gene primer amplification. Some clones are missing from TCRdb's copy, which holds only in-frame ones; the method was immunoSEQ multiplex PCR. The V and J calls and the clone size are those of that table, but D and trimming were determined from the DNA. The data show 55,000 to 65,000 clones, 70% to 90% seen once.

The source material was peripheral blood. This receptor was obtained from a man in his sixties with active or convalescent COVID-19. This chain connects TRBV7-2 to TRBJ1-2; TRBD1 matches 7 bases. In nucleotides, the CDR3 is TGTGCCAGCAGCCTCGCCGGGACAGTTCGTGGCTACACCTTC. Amino acid sequence: CASSLAGTVRGYTF.